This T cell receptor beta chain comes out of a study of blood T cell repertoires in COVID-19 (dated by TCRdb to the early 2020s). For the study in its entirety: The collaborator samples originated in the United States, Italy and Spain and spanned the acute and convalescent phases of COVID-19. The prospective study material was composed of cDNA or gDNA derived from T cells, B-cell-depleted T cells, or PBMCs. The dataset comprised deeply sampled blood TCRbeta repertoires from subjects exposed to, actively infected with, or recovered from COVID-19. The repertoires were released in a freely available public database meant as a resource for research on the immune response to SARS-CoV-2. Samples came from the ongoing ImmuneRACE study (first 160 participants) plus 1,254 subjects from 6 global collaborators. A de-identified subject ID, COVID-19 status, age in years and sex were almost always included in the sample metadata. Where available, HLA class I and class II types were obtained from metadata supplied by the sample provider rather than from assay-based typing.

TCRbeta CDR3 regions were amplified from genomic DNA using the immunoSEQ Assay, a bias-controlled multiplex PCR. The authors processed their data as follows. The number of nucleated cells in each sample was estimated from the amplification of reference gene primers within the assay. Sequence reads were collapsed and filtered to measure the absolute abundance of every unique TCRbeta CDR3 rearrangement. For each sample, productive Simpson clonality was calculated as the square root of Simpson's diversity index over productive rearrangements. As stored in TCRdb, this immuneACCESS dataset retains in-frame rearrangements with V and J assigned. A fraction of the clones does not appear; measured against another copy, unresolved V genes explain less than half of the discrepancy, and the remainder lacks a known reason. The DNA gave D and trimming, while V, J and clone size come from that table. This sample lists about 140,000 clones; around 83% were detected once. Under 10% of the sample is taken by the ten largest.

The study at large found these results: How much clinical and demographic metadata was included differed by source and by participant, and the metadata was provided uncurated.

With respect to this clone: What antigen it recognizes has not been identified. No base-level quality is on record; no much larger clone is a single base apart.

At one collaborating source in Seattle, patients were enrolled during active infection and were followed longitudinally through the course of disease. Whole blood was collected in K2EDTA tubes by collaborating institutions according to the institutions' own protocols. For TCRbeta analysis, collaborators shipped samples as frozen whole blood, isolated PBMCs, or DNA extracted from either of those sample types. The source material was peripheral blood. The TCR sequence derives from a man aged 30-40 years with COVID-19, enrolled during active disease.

The sequenced DNA is TGCGCCAGCAGCCAAGAGACGCCTAGCGGGAGGGCCTACGAGCAGTACTTC. Translation gives CASSQETPSGRAYEQYF. The V and J genes are TRBV4-3 and TRBJ2-7, with 12 bases aligning to TRBD2. Counted from cysteine to phenylalanine, this CDR3 has 17 amino acids. Solely the CDR3 DNA is kept, with 51 bases framed from the first base. CDR1 and CDR2 (LGHNA, YSLEER) derive from the germline V gene. V is pruned by 0 bases and J by 2 bases, leaving 5 bases of the junction without a gene match.